The 27 T cell receptor beta chains reported below all come from one sample, sequenced in a study. Treg sorting used a CD4+CD25+CD127-/low gate. TCRdb called the 5' RACE reads again in MiXCR, with one record for every CDR3 protein. Of around 50,000 distinct CDR3 sequences in the sample, approximately 26% were seen once. The sample was tumor-infiltrating Tregs sorted from the breast tumor. These receptors all stem from a female donor with breast cancer.

V and J are TRBV7-9 and TRBJ2-1; 12 bases fit TRBD2. CDR1 is SEHNR, CDR2 FQNEAQ, per germline (reference sequence). The CDR3 has 15 amino acids. The ends lost 4 bases at V and 2 bases at J; junction bases unmatched: 0. The CDR3 reads CASSSSGRAYNEQFF. As DNA, the CDR3 is TGTGCCAGCAGCTCTAGCGGGAGGGCCTACAATGAGCAGTTCTTC.

This clonotype was counted many times. This rearrangement joins TRBV12-3 or TRBV12-4 to TRBJ1-5; D might be TRBD1 (5 bases). CDR3 length: 15 amino acids. V lost 3 bases and J 0 bases, leaving 9 bases between the germline ends. CDR3 sequence: CASSFRGNSNQPQHF. Here the CDR3 DNA reads TGTGCCAGCAGTTTTCGGGGGAATAGCAATCAGCCCCAGCATTTT.

The chain recombines TRBV4-2 with TRBJ2-3; D uncertain. Germline assignment: CDR1 LGHNA and CDR2 YNFKEQ. V dropped 1 base and J dropped 0 bases, with 17 bases sitting between them. The CDR3 has 18 residues. The CDR3, as DNA: TGTGCCAGCAGCCAAGCCCAATTGGGGTCCTCTAGCACAGATACGCAGTATTTT. Its translation is CASSQAQLGSSSTDTQYF.

This chain connects TRBV20-1 to TRBJ2-6; D not certain. V lost 5 bases and J lost 1, with 12 bases in between. Germline V CDR1 and CDR2: DFQATT, SNEGSKA (reference sequence). The CDR3 covers 15 residues. The CDR3 region has the DNA TGCAGTGCTCAATCTCGGAGTTCTGGGGCCAACGTCCTGACTTTC. This codes for CSAQSRSSGANVLTF.

In its sample, this clonotype was seen many times. The chain has TRBV5-1 and TRBJ2-5; D unresolved. V gave up 0 bases and J gave up 5 bases, with 5 bases separating them. The CDR3 totals 12 residues. Germline V lookup: CDR1 SGHRS, CDR2 YFSETQ. CDR3 DNA: TGCGCCAGCAGCTTGGTCTGGGAGACCCAGTACTTC. This codes for CASSLVWETQYF.

This clonotype was picked up a small number of times. This chain connects TRBV6-1 to TRBJ2-7; tentative D call: TRBD2 (5 bases). Germline CDR1 reads MNHNS; CDR2 reads SASEGT. CDR3 length equals 14 residues. Trimming took 2 bases from V and 5 from J, leaving 13 bases between them. For the CDR3, the DNA is TGTGCCAGCAGTGAACTGAGGGCCGTTGACGAGCAGTACTTC. Amino acid sequence: CASSELRAVDEQYF.

This clonotype was observed once. The gene calls are TRBV28 and TRBJ2-7; D possibly matches TRBD1 or TRBD2 (5 bases each). Between the trimmed V and J ends, which lost 10 bases and 0 bases, there was a span of 16 bases. Germline values: CDR1 MDHEN, CDR2 SYDVKM. The CDR3 extends over 14 amino acids. CDR3 DNA sequence: TGTGCCACACATAGGGACGGCTACTCCTACGAGCAGTACTTC. This encodes CATHRDGYSYEQYF.

V is TRBV18 and J is TRBJ2-4; the match to TRBD2 covers 11 bases. In germline, CDR1 is KGHSH, CDR2 LQKENI. This CDR3 is 16 amino acids long. V gave up 3 bases and J gave up 9 bases; unmatched junction bases: 10. CDR3 DNA: TGTGCCAGCTCACCTACGACTAGCGGGATTGGCGTCATTCAGTACTTC. This encodes CASSPTTSGIGVIQYF.

The gene calls are TRBV30 and TRBJ1-1, with TRBD1 as a possible D gene (5 bases). CDR1 GTSNPN and CDR2 SVGIG come from the germline V gene (reference sequence). CDR3 length equals 12 residues. Trimming took 7 bases from V and 0 from J, leaving 9 bases between them. CDR3 residues: CALGRLNTEAFF. Written as DNA, the CDR3 is TGTGCCTTGGGACGGCTGAACACTGAAGCTTTCTTT.

The V gene is TRBV15, the J gene TRBJ2-3; D is possibly TRBD2 (6 bases). The CDR3 has 17 amino acids. Germline-derived CDR1 and CDR2 are LNHNV and YYDKDF (reference sequence). Trimming took off 2 bases at V and 4 bases at J, with 19 bases between the two ends. CDR3 DNA: TGTGCCACCAGCAGACCGGGAGCCGCAGGCGGGGCAGATACGCAGTATTTT. Protein: CATSRPGAAGGADTQYF.

Notes on this clonotype: A read error may be the cause here, since a much bigger clone is one base away. The rearrangement joins TRBV28 to TRBJ2-5; no firm D call. Germline V lookup: CDR1 MDHEN, CDR2 SYDVKM. V was pared by 7 bases and J by 5 bases, with 14 bases between. The CDR3 has 13 residues. The CDR3 DNA is TGTGCCAGCAATGGGATGGAGCGTGAGACCCAGTACTTC. Residues: CASNGMERETQYF.

This clonotype was picked up many times. The J gene is TRBJ1-2, the V gene TRBV7-9; tentative D call: TRBD1 (6 bases). The V gene's germline CDR1 is SEHNR and CDR2 FQNEAQ (reference sequence). V was clipped by 5 bases and J by 8 bases, with 21 bases between them. This CDR3 is 15 amino acids long. The CDR3: CASSRAVQGPGGYTF. The DNA for the CDR3 is TGTGCCAGCAGCCGGGCGGTACAGGGACCCGGGGGCTACACCTTC.

Notes on this clonotype: The junction and the germline gene differ at one end; a read error may be behind it. V is TRBV11-1 and J is TRBJ2-2; D is unclear. The length of the CDR3 is 15 residues. The germline V gene has CDR1 SGHAT and CDR2 FQDESV (reference sequence). The CDR3, as DNA: TGTGCCGGCAGCTTAGGGCACCTGAACACCGGGGAGCTGTTTTTT. It yields the protein CAGSLGHLNTGELFF. Full variable domain (outside the CDR3, taken from reference TRBV11-1 and TRBJ2-2): EAEVAQSPRYKITEKSQAVAFWCDPISGHATLYWYRQILGQGPELLVQFQDESVVDDSQLPKDRFSAERLKGVDSTLKIQPAELGDSAMYLCAGSLGHLNTGELFFGEGSRLTVL.

This chain uses TRBV12-3 or TRBV12-4 with TRBJ1-2; 7 positions agree with TRBD1. J was trimmed by 2 bases and V by 6 bases; bases with no gene match: 3. The length of the CDR3 is 13 residues. The CDR3 DNA reads TGTGCCAGCAGCCACAGGGGAAACTATGGCTACACCTTC. Protein product: CASSHRGNYGYTF.

The chain joins TRBV29-1 to TRBJ1-3, with D maybe TRBD1 (5 bases). There are 14 residues in the CDR3. The germline V and J ends were trimmed by 7 bases and 4 bases, with 17 bases remaining between them. CDR1 and CDR2 from the germline V gene are SQVTM and ANQGSEA. The CDR3, as DNA: TGCAGCGCCTCAGGGACCAACGGGGGAAACACCATATATTTT. Translation: CSASGTNGGNTIYF.

A few counts support this clonotype. The CDR3 region is CASSYSVPSATNEKLFF. DNA of the CDR3: TGTGCCAGCAGTTACTCCGTCCCAAGTGCAACTAATGAAAAACTGTTTTTT. This chain connects TRBV6-5 to TRBJ1-4; the D is unclear. V was trimmed by 0 bases and J by 0 bases, leaving 11 bases between them. The germline V gene encodes CDR1 MNHEY and CDR2 SVGAGI. This CDR3 region has 17 residues.

At least ten counts were recorded for this clonotype. V and J are TRBV20-1 and TRBJ1-1; 9 bases are a match to TRBD1. The V and J ends lost 3 bases and 7 bases, in that order; junction bases with no gene match: 6. CDR3 length: 13 residues. Per germline, CDR1 DFQATT and CDR2 SNEGSKA (reference sequence). CDR3 sequence: CSASPQGAIEAFF. The CDR3 nucleotides are TGCAGTGCTAGCCCACAGGGGGCAATTGAAGCTTTCTTT.

This clonotype was seen repeatedly, ten times or more. The gene calls are TRBV10-2 and TRBJ1-1, with D possibly TRBD1 on 6 matching bases. This CDR3 region has 12 residues. Per germline, CDR1 WSHSY and CDR2 SAAADI. The germline V and J ends were trimmed by 9 bases and 5 bases, with 13 bases remaining between them. The CDR3 nucleotides are TGCGCCAGTGGACAGTGGGAAACTGAAGCTTTCTTT. It is translated as CASGQWETEAFF.

Notes on this clonotype: An end of the junction does not agree with germline; a read error may underlie this. The DNA of the CDR3 is TGCGGTGCTGGGGATCCCGGGAGCTCCTACGAGCAGTACTTC. Amino acid sequence: CGAGDPGSSYEQYF. The chain uses TRBV20-1 and TRBJ2-7; D may be TRBD2 (6 bases). This CDR3 is 14 amino acids long. The germline gives CDR1 DFQATT, CDR2 SNEGSKA (reference sequence).

The rearrangement uses TRBV4-1 and TRBJ1-5; D is uncertain. This CDR3 has 15 amino acids. The germline gives CDR1 MGHRA, CDR2 YSYEKL. Trimming took 4 bases from V and 5 from J, leaving 15 bases between them. The CDR3 region is CASSPLGQADQPQHF. CDR3 in DNA: TGCGCCAGCAGCCCATTGGGCCAGGCGGATCAGCCCCAGCATTTT.

The CDR3 bases are TGTGCCAGCAGCCAGGGGCCCGCTCAGCCCCAGCATTTT. It codes for CASSQGPAQPQHF. V gene TRBV6-5 combines with J gene TRBJ1-5, with D possibly being TRBD1 (6 bases). V was clipped by 6 bases and J by 6 bases, with 12 bases between them. The germline gives CDR1 MNHEY, CDR2 SVGAGI. The CDR3 is made up of 13 amino acids.

This clonotype occurred many times. This chain links TRBV20-1 with TRBJ1-5, with a possible D match to TRBD1 (6 bases). Per germline, CDR1 DFQATT and CDR2 SNEGSKA (reference sequence). V was clipped by 6 bases and J by 5 bases, with 23 bases between them. The CDR3 consists of 16 residues. In DNA form, the CDR3 reads TGCAGTGCAACTGCCGGCTGGCCGGGGGCCGATCAGCCCCAGCATTTT. This codes for CSATAGWPGADQPQHF.

The rearrangement links TRBV11-3 to TRBJ2-1; the match to TRBD2 covers 8 bases. In germline, CDR1 is SGHNT, CDR2 YENEEA. V shed 5 bases and J 8 bases; nucleotides not matched to a gene: 8. This CDR3 is built from 14 residues. CDR3 in amino acids: CASSPRGLVHEQFF. In DNA form, the CDR3 reads TGTGCCAGCAGCCCGAGGGGACTAGTTCATGAGCAGTTCTTC.

This clonotype showed up many times. Here the CDR3 reads CASSVATGGLSEAFF. The DNA of the CDR3 is TGTGCCAGCAGCGTAGCTACGGGAGGCTTGTCTGAAGCTTTCTTT. The V call is TRBV9, the J call TRBJ1-1; D is unresolved. Germline values: CDR1 SGDLS, CDR2 YYNGEE. The CDR3 spans 15 residues. Trimming shortened V by 0 bases and J by 6 bases, and 15 bases separated the two germline ends.

About this clonotype itself: A clone one base away is much larger, so this may be a read error. J is TRBJ1-2 and V is TRBV6-5; TRBD1 agrees at 7 bases. This CDR3 has 15 residues. Germline V lookup: CDR1 MNHEY, CDR2 SVGAGI. CDR3 nucleotide sequence: TGTGCCGGCAGCCCGCAAGGGACAGCCCCCTTGAGCTACACCTTC. Its protein product is CAGSPQGTAPLSYTF.

As regards this clonotype: A much larger clonotype is one base distant, so this may be a read error. The genes are TRBV6-1 and TRBJ2-3; 7 positions match TRBD2. Germline CDR1 and CDR2: MNHNS and SASEGT. This CDR3 contains 14 residues. V was pared by 7 bases and J by 3 bases, with 7 bases of the junction left unmatched. The CDR3 reads CASTTRGRTDTQYF. The CDR3, as DNA: TGTGCCAGCACGACTCGCGGGAGAACAGATACGCAGTATTTT.

Turning to this clonotype: Just one base apart from a much larger clone, this may be a read error. The chain couples TRBV20-1 to TRBJ2-1; 12 bases are a match to TRBD2. The V gene's germline CDR1 is DFQATT and CDR2 SNEGSKA (reference sequence). The CDR3 length is 15 residues. CDR3: CGASPPSGRVNEQFF. As DNA, the CDR3 is TGCGGTGCTAGTCCCCCTAGCGGGAGGGTAAATGAGCAGTTCTTC.